Below are 10 T cell receptor beta chains sequenced from a single sample in a study of metastatic and nonmetastatic thyroid tumors. TCRdb re-called the PCR reads through MiXCR. This sample yields 85,000 to 100,000 clones, of which about an eighth are seen a single time; roughly 12% belongs to the top ten. Thyroid surgery was preceded by no treatment in any patient. The material sequenced was blood. These receptors all come from a female donor with papillary thyroid cancer or a benign thyroid nodule (not recorded which). Some clones in this sample may be carry-over from other donors' samples.

Many counts were recorded for this clone. The rearrangement joins TRBV28 to TRBJ2-7, with D tentatively TRBD2 (6 bases). This CDR3 has 18 residues. Trimming took off 2 bases at V and 5 bases at J, with 25 bases between the two ends. Germline CDR1 MDHEN, CDR2 SYDVKM. CDR3 region: CASSLGDSGESTAHEQYF. CDR3 sequence (DNA): TGTGCCAGCAGTTTAGGGGACTCAGGAGAATCGACGGCCCACGAGCAGTACTTC.

At least ten counts were recorded for this clone. The CDR3 reads CAQEEDPNSPLHF. The CDR3 DNA reads as TGTGCTCAAGAGGAGGACCCGAATTCACCCCTCCACTTT. J is TRBJ1-6 and V is TRBV30; D is unclear. The germline gives CDR1 GTSNPN, CDR2 SVGIG (reference sequence). CDR3 length equals 13 residues.

This clone was found many times. This chain uses TRBV9 with TRBJ1-1; D remains unclear. Trimming removed 3 bases at V and 1 base at J, with 10 bases between. This CDR3 contains 14 residues. CDR1 and CDR2 from the germline V gene are SGDLS and YYNGEE. The CDR3 DNA sequence: TGTGCCAGCAGCGCGGACGGTGGGAACACTGAAGCTTTCTTT. Translation: CASSADGGNTEAFF.

The table lists this clone with many counts. The chain carries TRBV28 and TRBJ1-2, with D hard to call. V lost 7 bases to trimming and J lost 4 bases, with 19 bases between them. The CDR3 totals 15 residues. Germline values: CDR1 MDHEN, CDR2 SYDVKM. This chain's CDR3 is CASTWGAGGPYGYTF. The CDR3 DNA reads as TGTGCCAGCACCTGGGGAGCAGGAGGTCCCTATGGCTACACCTTC.

This clone was detected only a few times. This chain links TRBV28 with TRBJ2-3; tentatively, D is TRBD2 (6 bases). Germline V lookup: CDR1 MDHEN, CDR2 SYDVKM. The V gene lost 8 bases and the J gene lost 9 bases, with 18 bases spanning the gap. The CDR3 loop spans 13 amino acids. CDR3 residues: CASVRLGVDTQYF. CDR3 coding DNA: TGTGCCAGCGTGAGACTAGGGGTCGACACGCAGTATTTT. Looking up the rest from reference TRBV28 and TRBJ2-3 gives the full variable domain: DVKVTQSSRYLVKRTGEKVFLECVQDMDHENMFWYRQDPGLGLRLIYFSYDVKMKEKGDIPEGYSVSREKKERFSLILESASTNQTSMYLCASVRLGVDTQYFGPGTRLTVL.

This clone was picked up many times. This sequence joins TRBV5-1 and TRBJ1-1; the D gene is possibly TRBD1 (6 bases). This CDR3 spans 17 amino acids. Trimming removed 4 bases at V and 0 bases at J, with 19 bases between. Germline-derived CDR1 and CDR2 are SGHRS and YFSETQ. CDR3: CASSPRLKGGVNTEAFF. The CDR3 DNA reads TGCGCCAGCAGCCCCCGTTTGAAGGGGGGCGTGAACACTGAAGCTTTCTTT. The complete variable domain, with remaining parts taken from reference TRBV5-1 and TRBJ1-1, reads KAGVTQTPRYLIKTRGQQVTLSCSPISGHRSVSWYQQTPGQGLQFLFEYFSETQRNKGNFPGRFSGRQFSNSRSEMNVSTLELGDSALYLCASSPRLKGGVNTEAFFGQGTRLTVV.

This clone has a count of ten or more. The chain employs TRBV5-1 and TRBJ2-5; D is undetermined. This CDR3 has 15 amino acids. Germline lookup yields CDR1 SGHRS and CDR2 YFSETQ. V was shortened by 4 bases and J by 5 bases, with 18 bases between the two germline ends. The CDR3 sequence: CASSTTSRPEETQYF. The CDR3 nucleotides are TGCGCCAGCAGCACCACGTCTCGTCCGGAGGAGACCCAGTACTTC.

The sample holds many counts of this clone. The CDR3 sequence is CASSLEEDGSTSGNTIYF. CDR3 nucleotides: TGTGCCAGCAGCTTAGAGGAGGACGGAAGTACCTCTGGAAACACCATATATTTT. The chain joins TRBV7-8 to TRBJ1-3; the D is unclear. Looked up from germline, CDR1 is SGHVS and CDR2 is FQNEAQ. The V end was cut by 1 base, the J end by 0 bases, with 16 bases between. The CDR3 is 18 amino acids. The full variable domain, rest sourced from reference TRBV7-8 and TRBJ1-3, is GAGVSQSPRYKVAKRGQDVALRCDPISGHVSLFWYQQALGQGPEFLTYFQNEAQLDKSGLPSDRFFAERPEGSVSTLKIQRTQQEDSAVYLCASSLEEDGSTSGNTIYFGEGSWLTVV.

This clone was counted between two and nine times. V usage is TRBV6-1 and J usage is TRBJ1-4; TRBD1 agrees at 9 bases. J was trimmed by 4 bases and V by 9 bases; bases with no gene match: 12. This CDR3 is 16 amino acids long. The germline gives CDR1 MNHNS, CDR2 SASEGT. For the CDR3, the DNA is TGTGCCAGTCGACCTCCCACAGGGGGCAATAATGAAAAACTGTTTTTT. Translating it yields CASRPPTGGNNEKLFF.

This clone was seen only a few times. The chain recombines TRBV27 with TRBJ2-7; 12 bases agree with TRBD2. Germline V gene sequence: CDR1 MNHEY, CDR2 SMNVEV (reference sequence). The CDR3 is 16 residues long. V was clipped by 6 bases and J by 6 bases; unmatched bases: 12. The CDR3 sequence: CASSRKGLAGPLEQYF. The DNA of the CDR3 is TGTGCCAGCAGCAGAAAAGGACTAGCGGGACCGCTCGAGCAGTACTTC.